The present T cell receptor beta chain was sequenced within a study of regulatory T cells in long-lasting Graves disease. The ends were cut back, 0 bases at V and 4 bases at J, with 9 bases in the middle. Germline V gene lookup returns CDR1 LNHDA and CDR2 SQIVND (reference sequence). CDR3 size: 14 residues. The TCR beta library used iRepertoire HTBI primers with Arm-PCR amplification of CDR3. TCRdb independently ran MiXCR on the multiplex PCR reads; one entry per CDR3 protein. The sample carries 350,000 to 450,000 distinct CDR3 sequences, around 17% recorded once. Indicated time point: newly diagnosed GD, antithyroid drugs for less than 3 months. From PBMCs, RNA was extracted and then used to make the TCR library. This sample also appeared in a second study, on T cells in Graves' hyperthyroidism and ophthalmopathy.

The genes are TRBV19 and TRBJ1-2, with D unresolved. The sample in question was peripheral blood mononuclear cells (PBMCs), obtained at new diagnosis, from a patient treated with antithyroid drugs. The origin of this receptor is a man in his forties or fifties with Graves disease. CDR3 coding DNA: TGTGCCAGTAGTATAGATCGGGCCACCTATGGCTACACCTTC. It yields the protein CASSIDRATYGYTF. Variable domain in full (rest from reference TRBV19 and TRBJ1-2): DGGITQSPKYLFRKEGQNVTLSCEQNLNHDAMYWYRQDPGQGLRLIYYSQIVNDFQKGDIAEGYSVSREKKESFPLTVTSAQKNPTAFYLCASSIDRATYGYTFGSGTRLTVV.